Each of the 18 T cell receptor beta chains below was sequenced from the same sample in a study of blood T cell repertoires in COVID-19. Some clones are missing from TCRdb's copy, which holds only in-frame ones; the method was immunoSEQ multiplex PCR. Of roughly 180,000 clones listed, over 70% are singletons. Sequencing input: PBMCs or T cells enriched from blood (not recorded which). These receptors were taken from a woman in her sixties who had recovered from COVID-19.

V is TRBV30 and J is TRBJ1-6; no clear D. This CDR3 contains 13 residues. Trimming removed 2 bases at V and 3 bases at J, with 5 bases between. CDR1 is GTSNPN, CDR2 SVGIG, per germline (reference sequence). The CDR3 DNA is TGTGCCTGGAGTCAAAACTATAATTCACCCCTCCACTTT. Translated, it gives CAWSQNYNSPLHF.

The gene calls are TRBV6-5 and TRBJ1-6, with TRBD1 as a possible D gene (5 bases). Trimming shortened V by 2 bases and J by 7 bases, and 9 bases separated the two germline ends. Germline values: CDR1 MNHEY, CDR2 SVGAGI. The CDR3 has 14 amino acids. Written as DNA, the CDR3 is TGTGCCAGCAGTTACCAGGGATCAAATTCACCCCTCCACTTT. Amino acids: CASSYQGSNSPLHF.

The chain carries TRBV7-8 and TRBJ1-6; 8 bases match TRBD1. This CDR3 contains 15 residues. The germline gives CDR1 SGHVS, CDR2 FQNEAQ. V was clipped by 1 base and J by 9 bases; unmatched bases: 5. CDR3 loop: CASSLVGQAGSPLHF. The CDR3, as DNA: TGTGCCAGCAGCTTAGTGGGACAGGCAGGTTCACCCCTCCACTTT.

J is TRBJ2-7 and V is TRBV10-3; a weak D match, TRBD2 (5 bases). V shed 7 bases and J shed 4 bases, with 14 bases lying between them. The CDR3 is 13 residues long. CDR1 is ENHRY and CDR2 is SYGVKD in the germline V gene. CDR3 bases: TGTGCCATCACCGGGTCAGGACTTTACGAGCAGTACTTC. Amino acid sequence: CAITGSGLYEQYF.

This clone was counted once. V usage is TRBV29-1 and J usage is TRBJ1-5, with a possible D match to TRBD1 (5 bases). There are 13 residues in the CDR3. Germline V gives CDR1 SQVTM, CDR2 ANQGSEA. With 4 bases removed from V and 2 bases from J, the gap between germline ends came to 9 bases. The CDR3 sequence: CSVAQGGNQPQHF. CDR3 nucleotides: TGCAGCGTTGCTCAGGGTGGCAATCAGCCCCAGCATTTT.

V gene TRBV21-1 combines with J gene TRBJ1-6; the table's TRBD1 call for D was not verified on the DNA. TRBV21-1 corresponds to a pseudogene. The CDR3 length is 16 residues. The CDR3: CASSKKWDTARSPLHF. CDR3 sequence (DNA): TGTGCCAGCAGCAAAAAATGGGACACAGCGAGATCACCCCTCCACTTT.

The chain links TRBV28 to TRBJ1-3; D is unclear. Trimming shortened V by 6 bases and J by 6 bases, and 6 bases separated the two germline ends. The CDR3 is made up of 11 amino acids. Germline CDR1 and CDR2: MDHEN and SYDVKM. CDR3 in DNA: TGTGCCAGCAGATCAGTAAACACCATATATTTT. This gives the protein CASRSVNTIYF.

The chain has TRBV6-5 and TRBJ2-3, with a weak D call TRBD1 (5 bases). Per germline, CDR1 MNHEY and CDR2 SVGAGI. The CDR3 is made up of 14 amino acids. Trimming removed 6 bases from V and 2 bases from J, with 12 bases in between. The CDR3 loop is CASRDTLATDTQYF. DNA of the CDR3: TGTGCCAGCAGGGACACCTTGGCCACAGATACGCAGTATTTT.

The chain employs TRBV10-3 and TRBJ2-7; TRBD1 agrees at 11 bases. The V segment lost 2 bases and the J segment 5 bases; nucleotides outside the gene matches: 8. There are 16 residues in the CDR3. The germline gives CDR1 ENHRY, CDR2 SYGVKD. This CDR3 reads CAISEKVQGQGDEQYF. CDR3 bases: TGTGCCATCAGTGAGAAGGTCCAGGGACAGGGGGACGAGCAGTACTTC.

The rearrangement links TRBV19 to TRBJ2-3; TRBD1 might be the D (5 bases). The ends were cut back, 5 bases at V and 1 base at J, with 16 bases in the middle. The length of the CDR3 is 16 residues. Germline CDR1 is LNHDA and CDR2 is SQIVND (reference sequence). The CDR3 bases are TGTGCCAGTAGTGATCCAGGGCCCGCGGGCACAGATACGCAGTATTTT. Protein: CASSDPGPAGTDTQYF.

The rearrangement uses TRBV9 and TRBJ2-2, with 9 bases aligning to TRBD1. Per germline, CDR1 SGDLS and CDR2 YYNGEE. This CDR3 spans 17 amino acids. The ends lost 0 bases at V and 4 bases at J; junction bases unmatched: 7. The chain's CDR3 is CASSVGTGGFGTGELFF. DNA of the CDR3: TGTGCCAGCAGCGTAGGTACAGGGGGCTTCGGCACCGGGGAGCTGTTTTTT.

The rearrangement links TRBV5-1 to TRBJ2-3; D gene unclear. This CDR3 is 14 amino acids long. Trimming took 2 bases from V and 3 from J, leaving 10 bases between them. Germline CDR1 and CDR2: SGHRS and YFSETQ. CDR3 coding DNA: TGCGCCAGCAGCTTAAAAGGAGAGACAGATACGCAGTATTTT. It is translated as CASSLKGETDTQYF. Using reference TRBV5-1 and TRBJ2-3 for the parts outside the CDR3, the full variable domain is KAGVTQTPRYLIKTRGQQVTLSCSPISGHRSVSWYQQTPGQGLQFLFEYFSETQRNKGNFPGRFSGRQFSNSRSEMNVSTLELGDSALYLCASSLKGETDTQYFGPGTRLTVL.

This chain joins TRBV19 and TRBJ2-5, with TRBD2 matching 13 bases. V lost 8 bases to trimming and J lost 4 bases; unmatched junction nucleotides: 7. The CDR3 is made up of 15 amino acids. Germline lookup yields CDR1 LNHDA and CDR2 SQIVND (reference sequence). The CDR3 DNA follows: TGTGCCAGTGGAACTAGCGGGGGGGCCCGAGAGACCCAGTACTTC. Encoded protein: CASGTSGGARETQYF.

CDR3 bases: TGTGCCAGCAGGCCCGTAGCGCAATCCACAGATACGCAGTATTTT. Protein sequence: CASRPVAQSTDTQYF. V is TRBV27 and J is TRBJ2-3, with D maybe TRBD2 (5 bases). This CDR3 comprises 15 residues. V gave up 6 bases and J gave up 2 bases, with 15 bases separating them. Germline CDR1 reads MNHEY; CDR2 reads SMNVEV (reference sequence).

The V call is TRBV5-8, the J call TRBJ2-5, with 14 bases lining up with TRBD2. CDR1 and CDR2 from the germline V gene are SGHTS and YDEGEE. This CDR3 has 17 amino acids. V lost 5 bases and J lost 2; bases outside the gene matches: 8. The CDR3 coding sequence is TGTGCCAGCAGTCCGGGACTAGCGGGAGTCGGGCAAGAGACCCAGTACTTC. This gives the protein CASSPGLAGVGQETQYF.

V gene TRBV19 combines with J gene TRBJ1-2; 8 bases map to TRBD1. With 6 bases clipped from V and 7 bases from J, the junction kept 7 bases outside the gene matches. CDR1 and CDR2 (germline): LNHDA, SQIVND (reference sequence). This CDR3 has 13 residues. In DNA, the CDR3 is TGTGCCAGTAGCCTAGACAGGGGAGGTGGCTACACCTTC. Amino acid sequence: CASSLDRGGGYTF.

This clone has only one observation. The chain joins TRBV10-3 to TRBJ1-1; TRBD1 matches 7 bases. This CDR3 contains 13 residues. The germline V gene has CDR1 ENHRY and CDR2 SYGVKD. V trimming: 3 bases; J trimming: 3 bases; junction bases outside the gene matches: 1. The CDR3 protein is CAISDTGDTEAFF. The DNA for the CDR3 is TGTGCCATCAGTGACACAGGGGACACTGAAGCTTTCTTT.

The chain carries TRBV19 and TRBJ1-2; the match to TRBD1 covers 9 bases. The CDR3 runs to 14 residues. Trimming at V came to 5 bases and at J to 4 bases, leaving 5 bases not matched to a gene. The germline CDR1 and CDR2 sequences are LNHDA and SQIVND (reference sequence). The CDR3 sequence: CASSSGTGFYGYTF. The CDR3 DNA follows: TGTGCCAGTAGTTCCGGGACAGGGTTCTATGGCTACACCTTC.